This T cell receptor (beta chain) was sequenced during a study of lymphopenia after photon versus proton radiotherapy. Whole-study findings and limits: Post-nadir TCR diversity decline inversely tracked overall survival among those who died. Better survival with proton therapy was suggested as possible, not demonstrated. After the lymphocyte nadir, photon-treated repertoires showed oligoclonal expansion, especially of CD8+ Temra cells. Photon-treated patients lost naive T cells and TCR diversity; proton-treated stayed stable.

The CDR3 length is 13 residues. Germline loops: CDR1 SGHRS, CDR2 YFSETQ. V was shortened by 3 bases and J by 7 bases, with 10 bases between the two germline ends. Profiled with immunoSEQ multiplex PCR; TCRdb holds only in-frame clones, not every one. Of 150,000 to 200,000 clones detected, around nine tenths appear once; the ten largest clones hold around 5%. Points on this clone: Its antigen is not identified.

The material was peripheral blood, obtained from a patient treated with photon-based radiotherapy. This chain uses TRBV5-1 with TRBJ2-2; tentative D call: TRBD1 (5 bases). This TCR came from a man in his fifties with gastric cancer. The CDR3 spells CASSSHRGGELFF. DNA of the CDR3: TGCGCCAGCAGCTCTCATAGGGGCGGGGAGCTGTTTTTT.